The TCR beta chain under discussion was sequenced for a study of T cells in tumors after PD-1 blockade. Background on the study: Prior checkpoint blockade, systemic immunosuppressant use, or anti-cancer therapy within 4 weeks excluded patients. Patients received pembrolizumab 200 mg every 3 weeks or cemiplimab 350 mg every 2 weeks. Daily vismodegib 150 mg continued in a subset of anti-PD-1-treated patients.

Sequencing was performed with immunoSEQ multiplex PCR; in TCRdb, only in-frame clones are kept and a portion is missing. The data show roughly 50,000 clones, roughly 80% seen once. The input for sequencing was PBMCs, taken before anti-PD-1 treatment. The origin of this receptor is a human donor with basal cell carcinoma.

The DNA of the CDR3 is TGTGCCAGCAGTGAAGCAGCGGGGGAGTTTTGGGATACGCAGTATTTT. Protein: CASSEAAGEFWDTQYF. This chain connects TRBV2 to TRBJ2-3; 8 positions match TRBD2. Looked up from germline, CDR1 is SNHLY and CDR2 is FYNNEI. The J segment lost 6 bases and the V segment lost 0 bases, leaving 8 bases of the junction unmatched. The CDR3 consists of 16 residues. The variable domain in full, completed from reference TRBV2 and TRBJ2-3, reads EPEVTQTPSHQVTQMGQEVILRCVPISNHLYFYWYRQILGQKVEFLVSFYNNEISEKSEIFDDQFSVERPDGSNFTLKIRSTKLEDSAMYFCASSEAAGEFWDTQYFGPGTRLTVL.